This T cell receptor beta chain came from a study of blood T cell repertoires in COVID-19. About the study: Italy, Spain and the United States were the sources of the convalescent and acute COVID-19 samples. PBMCs, B-cell-depleted T cells, or T cells provided the cDNA or gDNA that made up the material.

Per the authors' pipeline: For nucleated cells, counts were estimated from reference gene primer amplification. Only in-frame clones appear in the TCRdb table, and some are missing; sequencing was by immunoSEQ multiplex PCR. V and J calls and clone size are as listed in that table; D and trimming were resolved from the DNA. The repertoire consists of roughly 280,000 clones, with about 89% occurring once and the leading ten covering about 8.7%. This receptor was identified in a man between 35 and 55 years old with active or convalescent COVID-19. Material for sequencing was peripheral blood.

CDR3 nucleotide sequence: TGTGCCAGTATTCCCAGGACAGGGATAAGCTATGGCTACACCTTC. This codes for CASIPRTGISYGYTF. The chain has TRBV19 and TRBJ1-2, with TRBD1 identical over 8 bases. After removal of 7 bases from V and 4 bases from J, the junction contained 11 bases not matched to a gene. CDR3 length: 15 amino acids. Germline V lookup: CDR1 LNHDA, CDR2 SQIVND (reference sequence).